One and the same sample provided the 18 T cell receptor beta chains below, sequenced in a study of blood T cell repertoires in COVID-19. This table comes from immunoSEQ multiplex PCR, and its TCRdb copy is limited to in-frame clones, with some not included. The sample has 200,000 to 250,000 clones; nearly 90% are singletons. Sequencing was done on a sample of peripheral blood. The receptors here all came from a man aged 18 to 29 with active or convalescent COVID-19.

This chain uses TRBV19 with TRBJ1-2; 9 nucleotides match TRBD1. CDR1 and CDR2 from the germline V gene are LNHDA and SQIVND (reference sequence). The CDR3 contains 13 residues. V shed 11 bases and J 7 bases; nucleotides not matched to a gene: 11. CDR3 nucleotides: TGTGCCGTCCCCGGGACAGGGTCGGGTGGCTACACCTTC. Its protein product is CAVPGTGSGGYTF.

The rearrangement uses TRBV6-5 and TRBJ1-1, with 8 bases identical to TRBD1. J lost 0 bases, V lost 6 bases, and 3 bases had no gene match. This CDR3 region has 14 residues. Germline CDR1 reads MNHEY; CDR2 reads SVGAGI. The CDR3 sequence is CASSRTGLNTEAFF. Written as DNA, the CDR3 is TGTGCCAGCAGCCGGACAGGGCTGAACACTGAAGCTTTCTTT.

V is TRBV10-3 and J is TRBJ2-2; D is possibly TRBD2 (6 bases). The ends were cut back, 6 bases at V and 5 bases at J, with 31 bases in the middle. The CDR3 covers 20 residues. Germline CDR1 ENHRY, CDR2 SYGVKD. In DNA, the CDR3 is TGTGCCATCAGCGAGACAGTGGGGAAGCCCGGGAGTTTAAGAACCGGGGAGCTGTTTTTT. Its protein product is CAISETVGKPGSLRTGELFF.

The gene calls are TRBV4-3 and TRBJ1-2; D ambiguous. V shed 0 bases and J shed 2 bases, with 7 bases lying between them. The CDR3 spans 14 residues. CDR1 is LGHNA and CDR2 is YSLEER in the germline V gene. CDR3 in amino acids: CASSQDYQNYGYTF. The CDR3 coding sequence is TGCGCCAGCAGCCAAGATTACCAGAACTATGGCTACACCTTC.

The genes are TRBV3-1 (or the pseudogene TRBV3-2) and TRBJ1-6; 8 positions match TRBD1. Trimming removed 3 bases from V and 8 bases from J; junction bases left unmatched: 3. Germline V lookup: CDR1 LGHDT, CDR2 YNNKEL (reference sequence). This CDR3 comprises 14 residues. Here the CDR3 reads CASSQGRGHSPLHF. CDR3 DNA sequence: TGTGCCAGCAGCCAGGGCAGGGGGCATTCACCCCTCCACTTT.

V and J are TRBV15 and TRBJ2-3, with 16 bases matching TRBD2. Germline assignment: CDR1 LNHNV and CDR2 YYDKDF (reference sequence). The CDR3 is 24 residues long. J was trimmed by 2 bases and V by 4 bases; bases with no gene match: 24. CDR3 in DNA: TGTGCCACCAGCATCGCTCCGGGACTAGCGGGAGGGCCAGGTGGACGAGGCGTCACAGATACGCAGTATTTT. Protein product: CATSIAPGLAGGPGGRGVTDTQYF.

In nucleotides, the CDR3 is TGCGCCAGCAGCCAGGGACTAGCGGGAGGCTCCTACAATGAGCAGTTCTTC. Its translation: CASSQGLAGGSYNEQFF. The rearrangement links TRBV10-1 to TRBJ2-1, with TRBD2 matching 15 bases. After removal of 6 bases from V and 0 bases from J, the junction contained 3 bases not matched to a gene. The germline gives CDR1 WNHNN, CDR2 SYGVQD (reference sequence). This CDR3 spans 17 amino acids.

The J gene is TRBJ2-7, the V gene TRBV28; 8 bases agree with TRBD1. The CDR3 is 17 amino acids. In germline, CDR1 is MDHEN, CDR2 SYDVKM. V dropped 6 bases and J dropped 1; count of bases not matched to a gene: 14. CDR3 sequence (DNA): TGTGCCAGCAGACCACACAGTGCAGGGGGCTATTCCTACGAGCAGTACTTC. Residues: CASRPHSAGGYSYEQYF. Together with reference TRBV28 and TRBJ2-7, the CDR3 gives the full variable domain: DVKVTQSSRYLVKRTGEKVFLECVQDMDHENMFWYRQDPGLGLRLIYFSYDVKMKEKGDIPEGYSVSREKKERFSLILESASTNQTSMYLCASRPHSAGGYSYEQYFGPGTRLTVT.

The chain couples TRBV6-5 to TRBJ2-3; 12 nucleotides agree with TRBD1. The germline gives CDR1 MNHEY, CDR2 SVGAGI. The CDR3 spans 15 residues. V trimming: 6 bases; J trimming: 8 bases; junction bases outside the gene matches: 9. The CDR3 spells CASRGTGGRFSTQYF. The CDR3 DNA sequence: TGTGCCAGCAGAGGGACAGGGGGCAGGTTTTCTACGCAGTATTTT.

This clone was observed once. The chain links TRBV11-2 to TRBJ2-1; 16 bases align to TRBD2. Germline V CDR1 and CDR2: SGHAT, FQNNGV. The CDR3 covers 17 residues. The ends lost 4 bases at V and 9 bases at J; junction bases unmatched: 9. The CDR3 DNA sequence: TGTGCCAGCAGCTCGGGGACTAGCGGGGGGGCGAGTGTTGAGCAGTTCTTC. It is translated as CASSSGTSGGASVEQFF.

The chain links TRBV2 to TRBJ1-1, with D unresolved. The ends were cut back, 2 bases at V and 5 bases at J, with 18 bases in the middle. The CDR3 is 16 residues long. Germline values: CDR1 SNHLY, CDR2 FYNNEI. This chain's CDR3 is CASSEMPPGPGTEAFF. For the CDR3, the DNA is TGTGCCAGCAGTGAAATGCCACCGGGCCCGGGGACTGAAGCTTTCTTT.

The chain carries TRBV5-1 and TRBJ1-1; 7 nucleotides align to TRBD1. Germline V gives CDR1 SGHRS, CDR2 YFSETQ. CDR3 length: 15 amino acids. Trimming cost V 2 bases and J 1 base; bases outside gene matches: 5. CDR3 coding DNA: TGCGCCAGCAGCTTAATGACAGGGTCGAACACTGAAGCTTTCTTT. It is translated as CASSLMTGSNTEAFF.

This clone has only one observation. This chain links TRBV3-1 (or the pseudogene TRBV3-2) with TRBJ2-7; D perhaps matches TRBD2 (7 bases). Trimming cost V 2 bases and J 5 bases, with 19 bases left between them. Germline V gives CDR1 LGHDT, CDR2 YNNKEL (reference sequence). There are 16 residues in the CDR3. CDR3 amino acids: CASSQQRGGPENEQYF. CDR3 DNA sequence: TGTGCCAGCAGCCAACAAAGGGGGGGGCCAGAAAACGAGCAGTACTTC.

This CDR3 is CASSPWTSGGAGDTQYF. The CDR3, as DNA: TGTGCCAGCAGCCCCTGGACTAGCGGGGGGGCTGGAGATACGCAGTATTTT. The gene calls are TRBV7-2 and TRBJ2-3, with TRBD2 matching over 15 bases. Germline V lookup: CDR1 SGHTA, CDR2 FQGNSA. The CDR3 extends over 17 amino acids. The V and J ends lost 5 bases and 5 bases, in that order; junction bases with no gene match: 8.

The chain uses TRBV24-1 and TRBJ2-1; 7 bases agree with TRBD1. CDR1 is KGHDR and CDR2 is SFDVKD in the germline V gene. CDR3 size: 14 residues. V lost 5 bases, J lost 10 bases, and 10 bases stayed unmatched. The CDR3 protein is CATSVTGPLLEQFF. The CDR3 DNA reads TGTGCCACCAGTGTGACAGGGCCGTTGCTAGAGCAGTTCTTC.

The rearrangement links TRBV6-5 to TRBJ1-1, with D perhaps TRBD1 (6 bases). Trimming removed 0 bases from V and 3 bases from J, with 14 bases in between. Germline-derived CDR1 and CDR2 are MNHEY and SVGAGI. CDR3 length: 16 residues. Written as DNA, the CDR3 is TGTGCCAGCAGTTACTCGAATGCGGGGGCTGACACTGAAGCTTTCTTT. Residues: CASSYSNAGADTEAFF.

This chain uses TRBV6-5 with TRBJ2-7; possibly TRBD2 for D (5 bases). The CDR3 has 16 amino acids. Trimming left V 0 bases short and J 3 bases short, with 15 bases between. Germline values: CDR1 MNHEY, CDR2 SVGAGI. The CDR3 DNA reads TGTGCCAGCAGTTACTCGGATAGACTACCCGGCTACGAGCAGTACTTC. It is translated as CASSYSDRLPGYEQYF.

This clone was recorded once. The chain employs TRBV4-3 and TRBJ1-4; D is perhaps TRBD1 (5 bases). This CDR3 is 15 amino acids long. CDR1 is LGHNA and CDR2 is YSLEER in the germline V gene. The V gene lost 0 bases and the J gene lost 6 bases, with 11 bases spanning the gap. For the CDR3, the DNA is TGCGCCAGCAGCCAAGAGGGAGGAGGGGATGAAAAACTGTTTTTT. It specifies CASSQEGGGDEKLFF.